What follows are 22 T cell receptor beta chains derived from one specimen sequenced in a study of blood T cell repertoires in COVID-19. Sequencing was performed with immunoSEQ multiplex PCR; in TCRdb, only in-frame clones are kept and a portion is missing. This table has some 89,000 clones, roughly 89% appearing once. The sample consisted of peripheral blood. The source of these receptors is a human donor in a cohort sampled during active COVID-19.

This chain links TRBV7-8 with TRBJ2-5; 9 bases map to TRBD1. In germline, CDR1 is SGHVS, CDR2 FQNEAQ. The CDR3 is 15 residues long. V gave up 3 bases and J gave up 4 bases; unmatched junction bases: 6. In nucleotides, the CDR3 is TGTGCCAGCAGCTTCGGGACAGGGTACGGAGAGACCCAGTACTTC. It translates to CASSFGTGYGETQYF.

In its sample, this clone was seen a few times. The chain has TRBV2 and TRBJ1-2; no firm D call. V was cut by 7 bases and J by 2 bases, with 11 bases left in between. From germline, CDR1 is SNHLY and CDR2 FYNNEI. The CDR3 runs 13 residues. The CDR3: CASTPDGNYGYTF. CDR3 bases: TGTGCCAGCACTCCCGACGGGAACTATGGCTACACCTTC.

V is TRBV5-1 and J is TRBJ1-1, with 9 bases aligning to TRBD1. The CDR3 has 13 residues. Germline values: CDR1 SGHRS, CDR2 YFSETQ. Trimming at V came to 4 bases and at J to 11 bases, leaving 9 bases not matched to a gene. In nucleotides, the CDR3 is TGCGCCAGCAGCGGGGGACAGGGAGCGCGGGCTTTCTTT. Translation: CASSGGQGARAFF.

The chain is built from TRBV25-1 and TRBJ1-2; D remains unclear. Germline CDR1 and CDR2: MGHDK and SYGVNS. This CDR3 is built from 13 residues. The germline V and J ends were trimmed by 3 bases and 4 bases, with 9 bases remaining between them. DNA of the CDR3: TGTGCCAGCAGTGATCTAGTGGCCTATGGCTACACCTTC. This translates into CASSDLVAYGYTF.

Points on this clone: Germline is not matched at one junction end, which may reflect a read error. V usage is TRBV27 and J usage is TRBJ1-2, with a weak D call TRBD1 (5 bases). This CDR3 is built from 13 residues. Germline V gene lookup returns CDR1 MNHEY and CDR2 SMNVEV (reference sequence). CDR3 loop: CASSFGRDYDYTF. The CDR3 DNA reads TGTGCCAGCAGTTTTGGCAGGGACTATGACTACACCTTC.

The chain has TRBV3-1 (or the pseudogene TRBV3-2) and TRBJ2-3; TRBD2 matches 11 bases. The germline CDR1 and CDR2 sequences are LGHDT and YNNKEL (reference sequence). V gave up 1 base and J gave up 0 bases; unmatched junction bases: 3. This CDR3 is built from 17 residues. This CDR3 is CASSQGLAGSSTDTQYF. The DNA for the CDR3 is TGTGCCAGCAGCCAAGGACTAGCGGGGTCTAGCACAGATACGCAGTATTTT.

This clone was recorded once. The gene calls are TRBV7-9 and TRBJ1-1; D gene uncertain. CDR3 size: 15 residues. V dropped 1 base and J dropped 3 bases, with 12 bases sitting between them. Germline loops: CDR1 SEHNR, CDR2 FQNEAQ (reference sequence). The CDR3 protein is CASSLVGQVYTEAFF. DNA of the CDR3: TGTGCCAGCAGCTTAGTTGGGCAGGTGTACACTGAAGCTTTCTTT.

V and J are TRBV5-4 and TRBJ1-2, with TRBD1 matching over 10 bases. The CDR3 totals 17 residues. Germline V gives CDR1 SGHNT, CDR2 YYREEE (reference sequence). V shed 0 bases and J 6 bases; nucleotides not matched to a gene: 11. The CDR3 spells CASSLVESIGTGDGYTF. DNA for the CDR3: TGTGCCAGCAGCTTGGTTGAATCAATAGGGACAGGGGATGGCTACACCTTC.

This rearrangement joins TRBV5-1 to TRBJ2-3, with 9 bases fitting TRBD2. The CDR3 is 14 residues long. The trim removed 4 bases at V and 5 bases at J, leaving 5 bases unmatched. Germline V gene lookup returns CDR1 SGHRS and CDR2 YFSETQ. The CDR3 is CASSLLAGEDTQYF. The CDR3 DNA follows: TGCGCCAGCAGCCTACTAGCGGGTGAAGATACGCAGTATTTT.

The chain couples TRBV29-1 to TRBJ2-4; D unclear. The CDR3 length is 13 residues. Germline V gives CDR1 SQVTM, CDR2 ANQGSEA. The ends were cut back, 6 bases at V and 0 bases at J, with 9 bases in the middle. The CDR3 here is CSVRLIAKNIQYF. In DNA, the CDR3 is TGCAGCGTGCGTTTAATAGCCAAAAACATTCAGTACTTC.

The V and J genes are TRBV4-1 and TRBJ1-1; D not certain. This CDR3 comprises 12 residues. The V and J ends lost 3 bases and 7 bases respectively, with 9 bases between them. Germline lookup yields CDR1 MGHRA and CDR2 YSYEKL. The CDR3 sequence: CASSQVPGEAFF. The CDR3 nucleotides read TGCGCCAGCAGCCAGGTGCCAGGTGAAGCTTTCTTT.

CDR3 residues: CASSLAPGLYGYTF. As DNA, the CDR3 is TGTGCCAGCAGCTTAGCTCCAGGGCTCTATGGCTACACCTTC. The J gene is TRBJ1-2, the V gene TRBV7-8, with a tentative D call TRBD1 (5 bases). CDR3 length: 14 amino acids. The germline CDR1 and CDR2 sequences are SGHVS and FQNEAQ. Trimming shortened V by 0 bases and J by 4 bases, and 9 bases separated the two germline ends.

The rearrangement links TRBV19 to TRBJ2-3, with D hard to call. Germline V gene data show CDR1 as LNHDA and CDR2 as SQIVND (reference sequence). This CDR3 spans 13 amino acids. V was clipped by 5 bases and J by 1 base, with 7 bases between them. CDR3 amino acids: CASSQTGTDTQYF. The CDR3 DNA sequence: TGTGCCAGTAGTCAAACAGGCACAGATACGCAGTATTTT.

The J gene is TRBJ2-7, the V gene TRBV7-3; TRBD1 is a possible D gene (6 bases). CDR3 length: 15 amino acids. V was pared by 2 bases and J by 1 base, with 12 bases between. Germline CDR1 and CDR2: SGHTA and FQGTGA. The CDR3 sequence is CASSLLPGQSYEQYF. The CDR3 DNA follows: TGTGCCAGCAGCTTACTCCCAGGACAGTCCTACGAGCAGTACTTC.

In its sample, this clone was seen once. The V gene is TRBV5-1, the J gene TRBJ2-7; the match to TRBD2 covers 12 bases. The CDR3 covers 15 residues. Germline V CDR1 and CDR2: SGHRS, YFSETQ. Losses at the gene ends were 4 bases for V and 2 bases for J; bases not matched to a gene: 4. The chain's CDR3 is CASSPLAGGPYEQYF. CDR3 bases: TGCGCCAGCAGCCCGCTAGCGGGAGGGCCCTACGAGCAGTACTTC.

The chain carries TRBV10-3 and TRBJ2-1; TRBD2 aligns across 8 bases. Germline-derived CDR1 and CDR2 are ENHRY and SYGVKD. J gave up 8 bases and V 0 bases, and 9 bases lay outside the gene matches. The CDR3 contains 16 residues. The CDR3 loop reads CAISESLASGGDEQFF. In DNA, the CDR3 is TGTGCCATCAGTGAGTCGCTAGCATCGGGGGGGGATGAGCAGTTCTTC.

A single count supports this clone. This rearrangement joins TRBV10-3 to TRBJ1-3, with 7 positions matching TRBD1. V trimming: 10 bases; J trimming: 0 bases; junction bases outside the gene matches: 9. CDR3 length: 15 residues. Per germline, CDR1 ENHRY and CDR2 SYGVKD. CDR3 amino acids: CATQFGTASGNTIYF. The CDR3 nucleotides are TGTGCCACCCAATTCGGGACAGCCTCTGGAAACACCATATATTTT.

The chain links TRBV6-1 to TRBJ1-3; D uncertain. Deletions cut 3 bases from V and 0 bases from J, with 9 bases between. Germline CDR1 MNHNS, CDR2 SASEGT. The CDR3 length is 15 residues. The CDR3 sequence is CASSETTASGNTIYF. The DNA of the CDR3 is TGTGCCAGCAGTGAGACAACCGCCTCTGGAAACACCATATATTTT.

This chain connects TRBV3-1 (or the pseudogene TRBV3-2) to TRBJ1-6; weak D call: TRBD1 (6 bases). Trimming stripped 7 bases from V and 9 bases from J, with 22 bases between. The CDR3 covers 16 residues. The germline CDR1 and CDR2 sequences are LGHDT and YNNKEL (reference sequence). For the CDR3, the DNA is TGTGCCAGCACCTCCCAAGCGATAGGGGGTAGTTCACCCCTCCACTTT. This gives the protein CASTSQAIGGSSPLHF.

The J gene is TRBJ2-7, the V gene TRBV30; 9 bases fit TRBD1. Germline assignment: CDR1 GTSNPN and CDR2 SVGIG (reference sequence). V shed 2 bases, J shed 6 bases, and the junction held 2 bases outside the gene matches. This CDR3 contains 12 residues. Here the CDR3 DNA reads TGTGCCTGGAGTTCGGACAGGGGCGAGCAGTACTTC. Protein: CAWSSDRGEQYF. Filled out from reference TRBV30 and TRBJ2-7, the complete variable domain reads SQTIHQWPATLVQPVGSPLSLECTVEGTSNPNLYWYRQAAGRGLQLLFYSVGIGQISSEVPQNLSASRPQDRQFILSSKKLLLSDSGFYLCAWSSDRGEQYFGPGTRLTVT.

The V call is TRBV18, the J call TRBJ1-1; D possibly corresponds to TRBD1 (5 bases). The CDR3 extends over 15 amino acids. The V gene lost 0 bases and the J gene lost 5 bases, with 13 bases spanning the gap. The germline CDR1 and CDR2 sequences are KGHSH and LQKENI. The CDR3 reads CASSPPTGGWTEAFF. The CDR3 DNA follows: TGTGCCAGCTCACCACCGACGGGGGGGTGGACTGAAGCTTTCTTT.

CDR3 sequence (DNA): TGTGCCAGTACGGGGGAGTGGAGCACAGATACGCAGTATTTT. This sequence encodes CASTGEWSTDTQYF. V is TRBV7-9 and J is TRBJ2-3, with D possibly matching TRBD2 (6 bases). Germline lookup yields CDR1 SEHNR and CDR2 FQNEAQ (reference sequence). Trimming shortened V by 9 bases and J by 0 bases, and 13 bases separated the two germline ends. The CDR3 has 14 residues.